Presented here are 9 T cell receptor beta chains from one specimen sequenced in a study of beta chain features in type 1 diabetes. Overall study results and limits: Moderate yet significant TCRB CDR3 shortening was seen in Type 1 diabetes patients in all four CD4+ subsets.

What was sequenced were expressed TCRB transcripts, since all of the isolated RNA had been reverse transcribed. The assay was immunoSEQ multiplex PCR, and TCRdb's table has in-frame clones only and misses some. Of more than 250,000 clones in the sample, 24% were seen once. No cognate antigen is known for these TCRs. Specimen: naive CD4+ T cells from blood. The source is a woman under 40 with type 1 diabetes.

The chain employs TRBV19 and TRBJ2-3; 12 bases line up with TRBD2. This CDR3 region has 15 residues. Germline CDR1 and CDR2: LNHDA and SQIVND (reference sequence). Germline trimming cut 7 bases from V and 5 bases from J; bases unmatched to any gene: 7. The CDR3 DNA is TGTGCCAGTAAGGTCCTAGCGGGAGGGGAAGATACGCAGTATTTT. Translating it yields CASKVLAGGEDTQYF.

V gene TRBV19 combines with J gene TRBJ1-1, with 9 bases that match TRBD1. The length of the CDR3 is 13 residues. The ends lost 5 bases at V and 9 bases at J; junction bases unmatched: 7. Germline CDR1 LNHDA, CDR2 SQIVND (reference sequence). CDR3 bases: TGTGCCAGTAGTTTACGGGACAGGGTTAAAGCTTTCTTT. This sequence encodes CASSLRDRVKAFF.

The chain employs TRBV15 and TRBJ2-5; D remains unclear. CDR3 length equals 14 residues. Germline V gives CDR1 LNHNV, CDR2 YYDKDF (reference sequence). V lost 1 base and J 5 bases, leaving 11 bases between the germline ends. This chain's CDR3 is CATSRVFVRETQYF. In DNA, the CDR3 is TGTGCCACCAGCAGAGTTTTCGTGAGGGAGACCCAGTACTTC.

The J gene is TRBJ2-6, the V gene TRBV7-3; no reliable D call. Germline CDR1 SGHTA, CDR2 FQGTGA. The CDR3 loop spans 16 amino acids. Trimming took off 2 bases at V and 2 bases at J, with 10 bases between the two ends. The CDR3 sequence is CASSLWRQPGANVLTF. The CDR3 DNA reads TGTGCCAGCAGCTTATGGCGGCAGCCTGGGGCCAACGTCCTGACTTTC.

The CDR3 is CASTRTGWYGYTF. The CDR3 DNA sequence: TGTGCCAGCACCCGGACAGGGTGGTATGGCTACACCTTC. This chain uses TRBV28 with TRBJ1-2, with 8 bases identical to TRBD1. The CDR3 contains 13 residues. CDR1 and CDR2 from the germline V gene are MDHEN and SYDVKM. V dropped 7 bases and J dropped 5; count of bases not matched to a gene: 6.

The rearrangement joins TRBV30 to TRBJ2-7; 7 bases line up with TRBD2. Trimming at V came to 3 bases and at J to 4 bases, leaving 3 bases not matched to a gene. CDR1 is GTSNPN and CDR2 is SVGIG in the germline V gene (reference sequence). The CDR3 totals 12 residues. The CDR3 loop reads CAWSPGGYEQYF. The CDR3 DNA reads TGTGCCTGGAGCCCGGGAGGATACGAGCAGTACTTC.

In its sample, this clone was seen a few times. The chain combines TRBV28 with TRBJ2-5; the match to TRBD2 covers 13 bases. The length of the CDR3 is 19 residues. V was clipped by 6 bases and J by 4 bases; unmatched bases: 17. CDR1 MDHEN and CDR2 SYDVKM come from the germline V gene. CDR3 nucleotide sequence: TGTGCCAGCAGCACTACTAGCGGGAGGGCCGGTGGTGGAGGAGAGACCCAGTACTTC. The encoded protein is CASSTTSGRAGGGGETQYF.

The chain joins TRBV27 to TRBJ2-1; tentatively, D is TRBD1 (5 bases). The CDR3 loop spans 13 amino acids. Germline CDR1 MNHEY, CDR2 SMNVEV (reference sequence). With 2 bases removed from V and 4 bases from J, the gap between germline ends came to 6 bases. The CDR3 spells CASSLGAYNEQFF. The CDR3 DNA sequence: TGTGCCAGCAGTTTAGGGGCATACAATGAGCAGTTCTTC.

This clone was counted a few times. This rearrangement joins TRBV7-3 to TRBJ2-1; no firm D call. The germline gives CDR1 SGHTA, CDR2 FQGTGA. The ends were cut back, 3 bases at V and 8 bases at J, with 14 bases in the middle. The CDR3 has 14 residues. The CDR3, as DNA: TGTGCCAGCAGCTTGAGGCTAGTAGCCGATGAGCAGTTCTTC. This gives the protein CASSLRLVADEQFF. The whole variable domain, remainder taken from reference TRBV7-3 and TRBJ2-1, is GAGVSQTPSNKVTEKGKYVELRCDPISGHTALYWYRQSLGQGPEFLIYFQGTGAADDSGLPNDRFFAVRPEGSVSTLKIQRTERGDSAVYLCASSLRLVADEQFFGPGTRLTVL.